Presented here are 23 T cell receptor beta chains from one specimen sequenced in a study of blood T cell repertoires in COVID-19. The protocol was immunoSEQ multiplex PCR, while the TCRdb copy is restricted to in-frame clones and leaves out a portion. In the table there are 200,000 to 300,000 clones, around 87% of which are singletons. The sequencing input was peripheral blood. Every receptor here comes from a woman aged 40 to 50 who had recovered from COVID-19.

The count of this clone is one. This chain uses TRBV18 with TRBJ1-2, with D possibly matching TRBD1 (6 bases). CDR3 size: 13 residues. In germline, CDR1 is KGHSH, CDR2 LQKENI. The ends were cut back, 3 bases at V and 8 bases at J, with 13 bases in the middle. CDR3 in DNA: TGTGCCAGCTCACCTGCGGGGGGCCAAGGCTACACCTTC. It translates to CASSPAGGQGYTF.

The CDR3 nucleotides read TGTGCCAGCAGCACCGACAGGCTGAGCACAGATACGCAGTATTTT. It yields the protein CASSTDRLSTDTQYF. This chain connects TRBV21-1 to TRBJ2-3; TRBD1, the table's D call, was not compared with the DNA. TRBV21-1 is a pseudogene. The CDR3 runs 15 residues.

The V and J genes are TRBV27 and TRBJ2-7; D possibly corresponds to TRBD2 (6 bases). This CDR3 spans 15 amino acids. Germline CDR1 MNHEY, CDR2 SMNVEV (reference sequence). Trimming took off 6 bases at V and 6 bases at J, with 21 bases between the two ends. The CDR3 DNA reads as TGTGCCAGCAGACGACCCCTAGCGACGAGGTCCGAGCAGTACTTC. Translating it yields CASRRPLATRSEQYF.

The chain joins TRBV30 to TRBJ1-6; D is unclear. CDR3 size: 12 residues. The germline V gene has CDR1 GTSNPN and CDR2 SVGIG (reference sequence). V was pared by 2 bases and J by 7 bases, with 6 bases between. CDR3 amino acids: CAWSPSNSPLHF. CDR3 sequence (DNA): TGTGCCTGGAGTCCTTCGAATTCACCCCTCCACTTT.

J is TRBJ2-2 and V is TRBV7-2, with D maybe TRBD2 (7 bases). This CDR3 has 15 amino acids. Germline lookup yields CDR1 SGHTA and CDR2 FQGNSA. Between the trimmed V and J ends, which lost 10 bases and 0 bases, there was a span of 15 bases. As DNA, the CDR3 is TGTGCCACCGGGGGGAACAGGGCGAACACCGGGGAGCTGTTTTTT. Protein sequence: CATGGNRANTGELFF.

The genes are TRBV30 and TRBJ1-4; no definite D call. Germline V gene lookup returns CDR1 GTSNPN and CDR2 SVGIG (reference sequence). Trimming removed 6 bases at V and 2 bases at J, with 19 bases between. The CDR3 sequence is 16 residues long. This CDR3 reads CACGEGPERTNEKLFF. The DNA of the CDR3 is TGTGCCTGTGGGGAGGGCCCCGAAAGGACTAATGAAAAACTGTTTTTT.

This clone was counted between two and nine times. The chain carries TRBV5-1 and TRBJ2-3; 8 bases map to TRBD1. Germline trimming cut 4 bases from V and 4 bases from J; bases unmatched to any gene: 14. Germline values: CDR1 SGHRS, CDR2 YFSETQ. The CDR3 runs to 17 residues. CDR3 in amino acids: CASSPEPRGTGPDTQYF. Here the CDR3 DNA reads TGCGCCAGCAGCCCAGAGCCTCGAGGGACAGGACCAGATACGCAGTATTTT.

The chain employs TRBV7-3 and TRBJ1-6; 9 nucleotides match TRBD1. The junction had 7 bases not matched to a gene; V was cut back by 5 bases and J by 5 bases. This CDR3 spans 16 amino acids. Germline CDR1 reads SGHTA; CDR2 reads FQGTGA. The CDR3, as DNA: TGTGCCAGCAGCCCTTACGGGACAGGGAATAATTCACCCCTCCACTTT. It translates to CASSPYGTGNNSPLHF.

The chain uses TRBV14 and TRBJ2-5, with 7 bases fitting TRBD1. This CDR3 has 16 residues. V gave up 4 bases and J gave up 4 bases; unmatched junction bases: 12. Germline V CDR1 and CDR2: SGHDN, FVKESK. This CDR3 is CASSPDLGTAVETQYF. The CDR3 nucleotides are TGTGCCAGCAGCCCGGACCTGGGGACAGCCGTAGAGACCCAGTACTTC.

The chain couples TRBV10-3 to TRBJ2-2; 9 bases align to TRBD2. The CDR3 consists of 15 residues. J gave up 5 bases and V 6 bases, and 7 bases lay outside the gene matches. CDR1 is ENHRY, CDR2 SYGVKD, per germline. The CDR3 sequence: CAISQGSGRTGELFF. For the CDR3, the DNA is TGTGCCATCAGCCAAGGTAGCGGGAGAACCGGGGAGCTGTTTTTT.

The CDR3 sequence is CASRRAGGTYSNQPQHF. The CDR3 DNA reads as TGTGCCAGTAGAAGGGCAGGGGGAACATATAGCAATCAGCCCCAGCATTTT. The chain has TRBV19 and TRBJ1-5; 7 bases fit TRBD1. J was trimmed by 0 bases and V by 6 bases; bases with no gene match: 11. Germline assignment: CDR1 LNHDA and CDR2 SQIVND (reference sequence). The CDR3 length is 17 residues.

This chain uses TRBV7-9 with TRBJ1-2; tentatively, D is TRBD1 (5 bases). V lost 4 bases and J 4 bases, leaving 13 bases between the germline ends. This CDR3 comprises 14 residues. From germline, CDR1 is SEHNR and CDR2 FQNEAQ (reference sequence). The CDR3 loop is CASSYSSGRYGYTF. As DNA, the CDR3 is TGTGCCAGCAGCTACTCATCAGGGCGCTATGGCTACACCTTC. Variable domain in full (rest from reference TRBV7-9 and TRBJ1-2): DTGVSQNPRHKITKRGQNVTFRCDPISEHNRLYWYRQTLGQGPEFLTYFQNEAQLEKSRLLSDRFSAERPKGSFSTLEIQRTEQGDSAMYLCASSYSSGRYGYTFGSGTRLTVV.

The genes are TRBV3-1 (or the pseudogene TRBV3-2) and TRBJ2-3, with 12 nucleotides matching TRBD2. V was clipped by 5 bases and J by 5 bases; unmatched bases: 11. Germline-derived CDR1 and CDR2 are LGHDT and YNNKEL (reference sequence). This CDR3 has 17 amino acids. The CDR3 spells CASSSRRTSGAEDTQYF. In DNA, the CDR3 is TGTGCCAGCAGCTCCCGCCGGACTAGCGGGGCGGAAGATACGCAGTATTTT.

The chain employs TRBV3-1 (or the pseudogene TRBV3-2) and TRBJ1-6, with D possibly matching TRBD1 (5 bases). Germline V gene sequence: CDR1 LGHDT, CDR2 YNNKEL (reference sequence). V lost 1 base, J lost 10 bases, and 11 bases lay in between. CDR3 length: 14 amino acids. The CDR3: CASSQVARASPLHF. In nucleotides, the CDR3 is TGTGCCAGCAGCCAAGTGGCCAGGGCCTCACCCCTCCACTTT.

The V call is TRBV7-3, the J call TRBJ1-1; D might be TRBD1 (5 bases). Germline CDR1 SGHTA, CDR2 FQGTGA. Trimming removed 2 bases at V and 5 bases at J, with 9 bases between. The CDR3 spans 13 residues. The chain's CDR3 is CASSLDSGTEAFF. The CDR3 nucleotides read TGTGCCAGCAGCTTAGACAGTGGGACTGAAGCTTTCTTT.

CDR3 in amino acids: CASSGDREVVSYEQYF. The CDR3 DNA reads TGTGCCAGCAGTGGAGACCGGGAGGTTGTCTCCTACGAGCAGTACTTC. The rearrangement uses TRBV2 and TRBJ2-7, with 7 bases aligning to TRBD2. The germline V gene has CDR1 SNHLY and CDR2 FYNNEI. The CDR3 extends over 16 amino acids. Losses at the gene ends were 4 bases for V and 0 bases for J; bases not matched to a gene: 9.

CDR3 in DNA: TGCGCCACCCCGGGGCTAGCGGGGGTCGGGAACCGGGAGCTGTTTTTT. This encodes CATPGLAGVGNRELFF. The chain recombines TRBV5-1 with TRBJ2-2; 10 nucleotides match TRBD2. CDR1 and CDR2 from the germline V gene are SGHRS and YFSETQ. CDR3 length equals 16 residues. J lost 9 bases, V lost 9 bases, and 17 bases had no gene match.

V is TRBV6-6 and J is TRBJ1-1, with TRBD1 matching 11 bases. The V and J ends lost 6 bases and 4 bases, in that order; junction bases with no gene match: 7. Per germline, CDR1 MNHNY and CDR2 SVGAGI (reference sequence). This CDR3 is 15 amino acids long. The CDR3 region is CASRNRGTGGTEAFF. CDR3 in DNA: TGTGCCAGCAGAAACCGAGGGACAGGGGGCACTGAAGCTTTCTTT.

The chain is built from TRBV4-1 and TRBJ2-5, with D unresolved. Per germline, CDR1 MGHRA and CDR2 YSYEKL. Trimming shortened V by 0 bases and J by 3 bases, and 8 bases separated the two germline ends. The CDR3 length is 14 residues. The CDR3 sequence is CASSQEPPEETQYF. The CDR3 DNA is TGCGCCAGCAGCCAAGAGCCTCCAGAAGAGACCCAGTACTTC.

The chain couples TRBV19 to TRBJ1-4; 7 nucleotides agree with TRBD1. The ends lost 5 bases at V and 5 bases at J; junction bases unmatched: 11. Germline CDR1 reads LNHDA; CDR2 reads SQIVND (reference sequence). The CDR3 extends over 16 amino acids. DNA for the CDR3: TGTGCCAGTAGTCCCCGCGGGGACAGAGCGAATGAAAAACTGTTTTTT. Amino acid sequence: CASSPRGDRANEKLFF.

V is TRBV5-1 and J is TRBJ1-2, with 7 bases aligning to TRBD1. Germline V lookup: CDR1 SGHRS, CDR2 YFSETQ. With 0 bases clipped from V and 8 bases from J, the junction kept 7 bases outside the gene matches. The CDR3 has 14 amino acids. In DNA, the CDR3 is TGCGCCAGCAGCTTGGGACAGGGCTTGGTCGGCTACACCTTC. Translating gives CASSLGQGLVGYTF.

The rearrangement joins TRBV9 to TRBJ1-3; no clear D gene. Trimming removed 0 bases at V and 4 bases at J, with 5 bases between. CDR3 length: 13 amino acids. Looked up from germline, CDR1 is SGDLS and CDR2 is YYNGEE. The CDR3 loop is CASSVARGNTIYF. CDR3 nucleotide sequence: TGTGCCAGCAGCGTAGCGCGGGGAAACACCATATATTTT.

This clone was counted a single time. The chain is built from TRBV12-5 and TRBJ1-1; no definite D call. Trimming removed 0 bases at V and 1 base at J, with 9 bases between. In germline, CDR1 is LGHNT, CDR2 FRNRAP. The CDR3 spans 15 residues. CDR3 sequence: CASGLVFGGNTEAFF. CDR3 sequence (DNA): TGTGCTAGTGGTTTGGTCTTCGGCGGGAACACTGAAGCTTTCTTT.